The next 10 T cell receptor beta chains were all read from a single sample in a study of T cell responses to AZD1222 COVID-19 vaccine. TCRdb's table, derived via immunoSEQ multiplex PCR, lists solely in-frame clones and lacks some. The sample contains 100,000 to 150,000 clones, roughly 92% of which appear only once. The specimen comprised peripheral blood, sampled on day 0 of AZD1222 vaccination. These receptors originate from an adult in good health.

The chain uses TRBV29-1 and TRBJ2-3; 8 bases are a match to TRBD1. This CDR3 spans 16 amino acids. Germline V lookup: CDR1 SQVTM, CDR2 ANQGSEA. With V trimmed by 6 bases and J by 0 bases, 11 bases remained unmatched. CDR3 in DNA: TGCAGCGTGTCCCCCGGGACAGGAGAAAGCACAGATACGCAGTATTTT. Amino acid sequence: CSVSPGTGESTDTQYF.

The chain has TRBV11-3 and TRBJ1-4; D remains ambiguous. Trimming stripped 0 bases from V and 7 bases from J, with 9 bases between. There are 14 residues in the CDR3. Germline CDR1 is SGHNT and CDR2 is YENEEA. The CDR3 coding sequence is TGTGCCAGCAGCTTAGAGGGCAAGAGTGAAAAACTGTTTTTT. Encoded protein: CASSLEGKSEKLFF.

CDR3 sequence (DNA): TGCGCCAGCAGCCAAGTTCCGGGACAGGGACACAATGAGCAGTTCTTC. It is translated as CASSQVPGQGHNEQFF. The chain recombines TRBV4-1 with TRBJ2-1; 9 positions agree with TRBD1. CDR1 MGHRA and CDR2 YSYEKL come from the germline V gene. Trimming cost V 1 base and J 5 bases; bases outside gene matches: 6. The CDR3 totals 16 residues.

V gene TRBV9 combines with J gene TRBJ2-3; D is ambiguous. Trimming shortened V by 0 bases and J by 6 bases, and 11 bases separated the two germline ends. Germline lookup yields CDR1 SGDLS and CDR2 YYNGEE. The CDR3 totals 14 residues. CDR3 amino acids: CASSVEVATDTQYF. The CDR3 DNA reads TGTGCCAGCAGCGTAGAAGTCGCAACGGATACGCAGTATTTT.

The rearrangement joins TRBV12-3 or TRBV12-4 to TRBJ1-5; D remains ambiguous. This CDR3 has 13 amino acids. Trimming took 2 bases from V and 3 from J, leaving 5 bases between them. CDR3 in amino acids: CASSLRVNQPQHF. The CDR3 DNA sequence: TGTGCCAGCAGTTTACGGGTCAATCAGCCCCAGCATTTT.

This rearrangement joins TRBV11-2 to TRBJ2-1, with no clear D. Germline values: CDR1 SGHAT, CDR2 FQNNGV. The CDR3 totals 14 residues. V lost 3 bases to trimming and J lost 4 bases, with 10 bases between them. CDR3 DNA: TGTGCCAGCAGCTTCGGCGTGGGTTACAATGAGCAGTTCTTC. Amino acids: CASSFGVGYNEQFF.

This chain connects TRBV9 to TRBJ2-1; 13 bases are a match to TRBD2. Germline CDR1 SGDLS, CDR2 YYNGEE. V shed 0 bases and J 7 bases; nucleotides not matched to a gene: 7. This CDR3 comprises 17 residues. CDR3 bases: TGTGCCAGCAGCGTAGCTACACCGACTAGCGGGGGGAATGAGCAGTTCTTC. Translation: CASSVATPTSGGNEQFF.

J is TRBJ1-1 and V is TRBV12-1; the tabulated D call, TRBD1, remains unverified against the DNA. TRBV12-1 is a recognized pseudogene. The CDR3 totals 15 residues. The CDR3 spells CASSGTGKTNTEAFF. Written as DNA, the CDR3 is TGTGCCAGCAGCGGGACAGGGAAGACGAACACTGAAGCTTTCTTT.

This chain connects TRBV21-1 to TRBJ2-7; TRBD2 is taken as the D call from the table, unchecked against the DNA. TRBV21-1 is given as a pseudogene. CDR3 length: 15 residues. CDR3 sequence reads: CASSRRGAPDEEQYF. CDR3 nucleotides: TGTGCCAGCAGCAGGCGGGGGGCGCCGGATGAAGAGCAGTACTTC.

A word on this clone: The same CDR3 arises from other DNA sequences in this sample as well. This chain connects TRBV19 to TRBJ2-7; possible D gene TRBD1, 5 bases. The CDR3 sequence is 14 residues long. The V gene's germline CDR1 is LNHDA and CDR2 SQIVND (reference sequence). V shed 2 bases and J shed 5 bases, with 13 bases lying between them. Written as DNA, the CDR3 is TGTGCCAGTAGTATAAGGCAGGGCGTACACGAGCAGTACTTC. This encodes CASSIRQGVHEQYF.